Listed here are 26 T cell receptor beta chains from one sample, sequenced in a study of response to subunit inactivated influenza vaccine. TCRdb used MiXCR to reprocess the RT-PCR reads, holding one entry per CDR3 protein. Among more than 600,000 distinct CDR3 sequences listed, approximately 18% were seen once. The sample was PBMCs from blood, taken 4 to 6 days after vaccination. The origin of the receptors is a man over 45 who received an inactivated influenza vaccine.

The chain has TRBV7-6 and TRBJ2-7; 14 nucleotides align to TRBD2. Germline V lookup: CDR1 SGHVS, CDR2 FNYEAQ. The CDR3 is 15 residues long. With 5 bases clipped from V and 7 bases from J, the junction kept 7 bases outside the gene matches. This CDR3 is CASSQGTSGSWEQYF. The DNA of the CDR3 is TGTGCCAGCAGCCAAGGGACTAGCGGGAGCTGGGAGCAGTACTTC.

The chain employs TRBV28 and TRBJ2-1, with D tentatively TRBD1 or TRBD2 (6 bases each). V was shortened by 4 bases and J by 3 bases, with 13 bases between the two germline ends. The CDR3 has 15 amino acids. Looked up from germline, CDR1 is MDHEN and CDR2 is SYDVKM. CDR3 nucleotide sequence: TGTGCCAGCAGTTCTTGGGGGGCCGTCTACAATGAGCAGTTCTTC. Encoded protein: CASSSWGAVYNEQFF. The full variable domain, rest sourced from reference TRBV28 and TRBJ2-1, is DVKVTQSSRYLVKRTGEKVFLECVQDMDHENMFWYRQDPGLGLRLIYFSYDVKMKEKGDIPEGYSVSREKKERFSLILESASTNQTSMYLCASSSWGAVYNEQFFGPGTRLTVL.

CDR3 in amino acids: CATSRGVLAGGGNTIYF. CDR3 coding DNA: TGTGCCACCAGCAGAGGGGTCCTCGCAGGGGGAGGAAACACCATATATTTT. The chain couples TRBV15 to TRBJ1-3; TRBD1 matches at 7 bases. Germline CDR1 and CDR2: LNHNV and YYDKDF (reference sequence). With 1 base clipped from V and 4 bases from J, the junction kept 10 bases outside the gene matches. This CDR3 is 17 amino acids long.

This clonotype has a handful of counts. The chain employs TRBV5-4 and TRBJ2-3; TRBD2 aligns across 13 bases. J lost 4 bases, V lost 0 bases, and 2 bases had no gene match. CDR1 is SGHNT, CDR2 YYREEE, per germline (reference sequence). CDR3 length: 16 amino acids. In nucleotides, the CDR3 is TGTGCCAGCAGCTTGGCACTAGCGGGGGGGGCAGATACGCAGTATTTT. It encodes CASSLALAGGADTQYF.

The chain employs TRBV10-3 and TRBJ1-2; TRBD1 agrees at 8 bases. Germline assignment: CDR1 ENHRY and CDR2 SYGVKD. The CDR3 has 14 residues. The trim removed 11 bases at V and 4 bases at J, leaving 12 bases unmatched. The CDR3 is CASTPTGVSYGYTF. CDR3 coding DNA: TGTGCCTCAACCCCGACAGGGGTAAGCTATGGCTACACCTTC.

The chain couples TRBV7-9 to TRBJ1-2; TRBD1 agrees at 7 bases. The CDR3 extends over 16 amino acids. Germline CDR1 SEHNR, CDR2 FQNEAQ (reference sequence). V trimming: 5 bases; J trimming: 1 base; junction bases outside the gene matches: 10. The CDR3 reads CASSPSGQENNYGYTF. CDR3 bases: TGTGCCAGCAGCCCAAGCGGACAGGAGAATAACTATGGCTACACCTTC.

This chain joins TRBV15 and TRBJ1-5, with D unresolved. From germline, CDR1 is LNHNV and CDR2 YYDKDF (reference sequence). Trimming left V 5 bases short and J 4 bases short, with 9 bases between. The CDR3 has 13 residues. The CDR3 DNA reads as TGTGCCACCAGCTCCGGGTTAAATCAGCCCCAGCATTTT. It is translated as CATSSGLNQPQHF. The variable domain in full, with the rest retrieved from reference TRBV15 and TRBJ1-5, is DAMVIQNPRYQVTQFGKPVTLSCSQTLNHNVMYWYQQKSSQAPKLLFHYYDKDFNNEADTPDNFQSRRPNTSFCFLDIRSPGLGDTAMYLCATSSGLNQPQHFGDGTRLSIL.

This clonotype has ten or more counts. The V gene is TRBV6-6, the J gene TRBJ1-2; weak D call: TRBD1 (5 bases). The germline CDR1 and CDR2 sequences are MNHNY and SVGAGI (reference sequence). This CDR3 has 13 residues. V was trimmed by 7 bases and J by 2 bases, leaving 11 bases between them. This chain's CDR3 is CASKPGRNYGYTF. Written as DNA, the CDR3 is TGTGCCAGCAAACCAGGGCGGAACTATGGCTACACCTTC.

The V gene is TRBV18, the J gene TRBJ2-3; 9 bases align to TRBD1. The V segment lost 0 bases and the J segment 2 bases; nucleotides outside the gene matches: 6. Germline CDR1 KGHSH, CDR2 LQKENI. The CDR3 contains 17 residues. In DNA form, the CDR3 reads TGTGCCAGCTCACCACCTAACAGGGGGCTAATCACAGATACGCAGTATTTT. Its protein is CASSPPNRGLITDTQYF. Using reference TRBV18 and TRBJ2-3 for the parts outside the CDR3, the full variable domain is NAGVMQNPRHLVRRRGQEARLRCSPMKGHSHVYWYRQLPEEGLKFMVYLQKENIIDESGMPKERFSAEFPKEGPSILRIQQVVRGDSAAYFCASSPPNRGLITDTQYFGPGTRLTVL.

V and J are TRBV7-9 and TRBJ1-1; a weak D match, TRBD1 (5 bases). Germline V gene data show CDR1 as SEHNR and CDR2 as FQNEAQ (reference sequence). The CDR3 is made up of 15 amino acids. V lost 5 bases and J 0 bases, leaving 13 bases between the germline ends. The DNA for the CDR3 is TGTGCCAGCAGCCCCCCGGCAGGGATGAACACTGAAGCTTTCTTT. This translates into CASSPPAGMNTEAFF. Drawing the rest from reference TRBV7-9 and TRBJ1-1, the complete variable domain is DTGVSQNPRHKITKRGQNVTFRCDPISEHNRLYWYRQTLGQGPEFLTYFQNEAQLEKSRLLSDRFSAERPKGSFSTLEIQRTEQGDSAMYLCASSPPAGMNTEAFFGQGTRLTVV.

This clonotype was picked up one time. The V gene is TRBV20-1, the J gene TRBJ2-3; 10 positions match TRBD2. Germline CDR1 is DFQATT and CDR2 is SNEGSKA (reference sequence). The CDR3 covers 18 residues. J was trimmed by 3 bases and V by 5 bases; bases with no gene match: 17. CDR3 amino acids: CSAPEGAGGPPLTDTQYF. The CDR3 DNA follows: TGCAGTGCTCCGGAGGGAGCGGGAGGGCCGCCCCTAACAGATACGCAGTATTTT.

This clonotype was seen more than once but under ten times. CDR3 sequence: CSAKTGTDKTGELFF. The CDR3 region has the DNA TGCAGTGCTAAAACCGGGACAGATAAGACCGGGGAGCTGTTTTTT. The J gene is TRBJ2-2, the V gene TRBV20-1, with TRBD1 matching 7 bases. CDR3 length: 15 amino acids. V dropped 4 bases and J dropped 5; count of bases not matched to a gene: 10. CDR1 and CDR2 from the germline V gene are DFQATT and SNEGSKA (reference sequence).

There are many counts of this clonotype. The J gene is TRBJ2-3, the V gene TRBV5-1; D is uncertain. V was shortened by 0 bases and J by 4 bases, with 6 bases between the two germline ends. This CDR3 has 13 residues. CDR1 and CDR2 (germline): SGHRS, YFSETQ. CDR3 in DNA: TGCGCCAGCAGCTTGGATCGGGCAGATACGCAGTATTTT. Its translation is CASSLDRADTQYF.

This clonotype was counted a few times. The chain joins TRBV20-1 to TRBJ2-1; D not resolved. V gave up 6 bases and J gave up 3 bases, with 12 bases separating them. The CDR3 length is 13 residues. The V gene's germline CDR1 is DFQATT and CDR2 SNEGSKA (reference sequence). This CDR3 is CSADSDFYNEQFF. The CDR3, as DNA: TGCAGTGCAGATAGTGACTTCTACAATGAGCAGTTCTTC.

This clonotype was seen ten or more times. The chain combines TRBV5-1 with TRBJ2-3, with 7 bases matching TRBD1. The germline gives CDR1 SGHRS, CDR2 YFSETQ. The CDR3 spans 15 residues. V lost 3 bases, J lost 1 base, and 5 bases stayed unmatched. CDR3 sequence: CASSSRQGRTDTQYF. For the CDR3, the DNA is TGCGCCAGCAGCTCAAGACAGGGCCGCACAGATACGCAGTATTTT.

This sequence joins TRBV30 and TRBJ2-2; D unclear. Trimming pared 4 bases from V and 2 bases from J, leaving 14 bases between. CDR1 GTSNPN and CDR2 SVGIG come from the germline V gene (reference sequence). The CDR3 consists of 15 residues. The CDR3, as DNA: TGTGCCTGGAAGGAGATAGCTTTAAACACCGGGGAGCTGTTTTTT. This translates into CAWKEIALNTGELFF.

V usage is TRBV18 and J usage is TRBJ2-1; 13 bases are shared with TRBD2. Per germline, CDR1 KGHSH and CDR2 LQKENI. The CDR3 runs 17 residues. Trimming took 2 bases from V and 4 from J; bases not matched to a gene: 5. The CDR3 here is CASSPRTSGGLYNEQFF. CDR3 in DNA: TGTGCCAGCTCACCAAGGACTAGCGGGGGCCTTTACAATGAGCAGTTCTTC.

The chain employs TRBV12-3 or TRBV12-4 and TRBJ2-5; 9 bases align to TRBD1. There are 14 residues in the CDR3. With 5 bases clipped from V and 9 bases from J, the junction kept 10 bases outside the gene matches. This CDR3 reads CASSPGTGPTSQYF. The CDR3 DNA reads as TGTGCCAGCAGTCCCGGGACAGGGCCCACGTCCCAGTACTTC.

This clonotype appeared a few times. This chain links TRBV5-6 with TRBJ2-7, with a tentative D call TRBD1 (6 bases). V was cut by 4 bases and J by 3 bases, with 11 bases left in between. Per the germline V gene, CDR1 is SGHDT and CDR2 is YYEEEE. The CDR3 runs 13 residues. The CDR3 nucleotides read TGTGCCAGCAGCCCCCGAGGGGGCTACGAGCAGTACTTC. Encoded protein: CASSPRGGYEQYF. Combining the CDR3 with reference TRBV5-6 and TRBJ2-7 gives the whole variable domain DAGVTQSPTHLIKTRGQQVTLRCSPKSGHDTVSWYQQALGQGPQFIFQYYEEEERQRGNFPDRFSGHQFPNYSSELNVNALLLGDSALYLCASSPRGGYEQYFGPGTRLTVT.

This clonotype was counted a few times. CDR3 sequence: CASRTSGRYEQYF. In DNA form, the CDR3 reads TGTGCCAGCAGGACTAGCGGCCGCTACGAGCAGTACTTC. The J gene is TRBJ2-7, the V gene TRBV6-1, with 9 positions matching TRBD2. Germline CDR1 MNHNS, CDR2 SASEGT. CDR3 length: 13 residues. With 6 bases clipped from V and 3 bases from J, the junction kept 3 bases outside the gene matches.

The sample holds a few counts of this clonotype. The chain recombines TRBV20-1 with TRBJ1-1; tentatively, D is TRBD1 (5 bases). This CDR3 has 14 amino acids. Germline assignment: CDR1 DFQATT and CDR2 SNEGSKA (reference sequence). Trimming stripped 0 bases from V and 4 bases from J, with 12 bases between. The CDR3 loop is CSAREGAGTTEAFF. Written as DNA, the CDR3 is TGCAGTGCTAGAGAAGGGGCAGGGACCACTGAAGCTTTCTTT.

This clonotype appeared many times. CDR3 loop: CSAPSSGRQRGYGYTF. CDR3 coding DNA: TGCAGTGCTCCCAGTTCGGGTCGTCAGCGCGGCTATGGCTACACCTTC. V is TRBV20-1 and J is TRBJ1-2; D is unclear. This CDR3 comprises 16 residues. Germline loops: CDR1 DFQATT, CDR2 SNEGSKA (reference sequence). Trimming took 5 bases from V and 4 from J, leaving 23 bases between them.

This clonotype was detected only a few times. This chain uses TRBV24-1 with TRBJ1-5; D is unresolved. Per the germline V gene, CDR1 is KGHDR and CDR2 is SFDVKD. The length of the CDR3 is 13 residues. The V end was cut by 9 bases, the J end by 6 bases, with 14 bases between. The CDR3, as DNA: TGTGCCACCGCGAGTGTGGGGTTTCAGCCCCAGCATTTT. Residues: CATASVGFQPQHF.

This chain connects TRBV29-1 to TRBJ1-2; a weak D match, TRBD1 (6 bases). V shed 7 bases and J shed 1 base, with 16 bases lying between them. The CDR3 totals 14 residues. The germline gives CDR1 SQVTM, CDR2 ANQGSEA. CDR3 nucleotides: TGCAGCGCCGGGGGTGTGGACAGTAACTATGGCTACACCTTC. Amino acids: CSAGGVDSNYGYTF. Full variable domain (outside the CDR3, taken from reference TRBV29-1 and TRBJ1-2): SAVISQKPSRDICQRGTSLTIQCQVDSQVTMMFWYRQQPGQSLTLIATANQGSEATYESGFVIDKFPISRPNLTFSTLTVSNMSPEDSSIYLCSAGGVDSNYGYTFGSGTRLTVV.

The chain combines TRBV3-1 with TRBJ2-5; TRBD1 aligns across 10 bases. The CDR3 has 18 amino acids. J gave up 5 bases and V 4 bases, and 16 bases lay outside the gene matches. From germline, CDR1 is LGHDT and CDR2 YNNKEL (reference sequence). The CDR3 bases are TGTGCCAGCAGCCGCAACCCCGGGACAGGGGTTCCCCAGGAGACCCAGTACTTC. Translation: CASSRNPGTGVPQETQYF.

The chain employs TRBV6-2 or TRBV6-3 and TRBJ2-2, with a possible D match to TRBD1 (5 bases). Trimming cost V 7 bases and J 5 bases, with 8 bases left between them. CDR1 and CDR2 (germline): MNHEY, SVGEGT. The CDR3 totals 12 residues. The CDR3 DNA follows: TGTGCCAGCACCCAGGGAACCGGGGAGCTGTTTTTT. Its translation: CASTQGTGELFF.